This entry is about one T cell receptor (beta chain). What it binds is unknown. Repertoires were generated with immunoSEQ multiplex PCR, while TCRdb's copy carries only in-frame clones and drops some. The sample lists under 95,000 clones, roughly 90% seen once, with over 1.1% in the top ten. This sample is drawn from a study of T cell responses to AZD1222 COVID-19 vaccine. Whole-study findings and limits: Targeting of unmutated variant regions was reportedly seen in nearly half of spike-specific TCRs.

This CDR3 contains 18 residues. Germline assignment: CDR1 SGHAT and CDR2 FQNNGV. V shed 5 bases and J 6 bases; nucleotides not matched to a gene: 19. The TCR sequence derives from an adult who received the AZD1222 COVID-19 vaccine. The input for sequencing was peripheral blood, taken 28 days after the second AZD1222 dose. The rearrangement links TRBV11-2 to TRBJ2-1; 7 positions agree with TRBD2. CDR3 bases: TGTGCCAGCAGCGACGCGCTTACAAGCGGGGTCAATCGCAATGAGCAGTTCTTC. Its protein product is CASSDALTSGVNRNEQFF.